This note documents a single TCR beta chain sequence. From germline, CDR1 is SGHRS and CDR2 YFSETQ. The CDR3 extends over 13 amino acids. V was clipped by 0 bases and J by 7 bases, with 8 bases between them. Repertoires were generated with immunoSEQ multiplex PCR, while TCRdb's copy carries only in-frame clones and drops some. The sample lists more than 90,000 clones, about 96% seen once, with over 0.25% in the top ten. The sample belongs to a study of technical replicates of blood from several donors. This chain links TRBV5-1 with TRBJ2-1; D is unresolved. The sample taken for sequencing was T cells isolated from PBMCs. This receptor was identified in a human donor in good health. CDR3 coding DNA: TGCGCCAGCAGCTTGGGGGCTCGGAATGAGCAGTTCTTC. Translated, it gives CASSLGARNEQFF. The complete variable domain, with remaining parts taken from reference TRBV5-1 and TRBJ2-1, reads KAGVTQTPRYLIKTRGQQVTLSCSPISGHRSVSWYQQTPGQGLQFLFEYFSETQRNKGNFPGRFSGRQFSNSRSEMNVSTLELGDSALYLCASSLGARNEQFFGPGTRLTVL.